A selection of T cell receptor beta chains follows, all from one sample in a study of T cells in Graves' hyperthyroidism and ophthalmopathy. TCRdb recomputed calls from the multiplex PCR reads with MiXCR, one row per CDR3 protein. The sample gives a few hundred thousand distinct CDR3 sequences, roughly 17% of which show up once; 53% is in the top ten. The sample consisted of blood. These TCRs come from a woman in her fifties or sixties with Graves' hyperthyroidism. CDR3s include the opening cysteine and the closing phenylalanine or tryptophan. D genes are given only for firm matches. The size field is filled for only some rows; it gives once, few, many or a size class.

V gene	J gene	clone size	D gene	CDR3 DNA	CDR3 protein
TRBV7-2	TRBJ2-5	-	-	TGTGCCAGCAGCCCATATCTAGCGAATGGAGGTGGGGAGACCCAGTACTTC	CASSPYLANGGGETQYF
TRBV6-1	TRBJ1-2	-	TRBD1	TGTGCCAGCAGTGACGGGACAGGGGCCCCACTCTATGGCTACACCTTC	CASSDGTGAPLYGYTF
TRBV19	TRBJ2-3	-	-	TGTGCCAGTAGTATCGCGGGAAGTCCGTCAGATACGCAGTATTTT	CASSIAGSPSDTQYF
TRBV15	TRBJ2-3	-	TRBD2	TGTGCCACCAGCAGAGGGATGGCGGGGGGCACAGATACGCAGTATTTT	CATSRGMAGGTDTQYF
TRBV5-1	TRBJ2-1	few	-	TGCGCCAGCAGCTTCGAACCGGGAACCTACAATGAGCAGTTCTTC	CASSFEPGTYNEQFF
TRBV28	TRBJ2-3	many	TRBD2	TGTGCCAGCACCCGCTTGCCCGGGACTAGCGGCACAGATACGCAGTATTTT	CASTRLPGTSGTDTQYF
TRBV19	TRBJ2-3	-	TRBD2	TGTGCCAGTATACCAAGCGGGAGAGGAGCAGATACGCAGTATTTT	CASIPSGRGADTQYF
TRBV5-5	TRBJ2-3	-	TRBD1	TGTGCCAGCAGCTCCCGGGACAGCGCCTTTACAGATACGCAGTATTTT	CASSSRDSAFTDTQYF
TRBV27	TRBJ2-7	many	TRBD2	TGTGCCAGCAGTCTTAGACTAGCGGGTACCGAGCAGTACTTC	CASSLRLAGTEQYF
TRBV5-6	TRBJ2-1	many	TRBD2	TGTGCCAGCCGCAGCCGGGGCGGGAGGGTCGGTGAGCAGTTCTTC	CASRSRGGRVGEQFF
TRBV9	TRBJ1-6	-	-	TGTGCCAGCAGCGCCAGGGGACTTAATTCACCCCTCCACTTT	CASSARGLNSPLHF
TRBV3-1	TRBJ1-3	few	-	TGTGCCAGCAGCCAAGTGCGGGGAAACACCATATATTTT	CASSQVRGNTIYF
TRBV2	TRBJ2-2	few	-	TGTGCCAGCAGTGAACGGGGACAAAACACCGGGGAGCTGTTTTTT	CASSERGQNTGELFF
TRBV7-9	TRBJ1-1	many	-	TGTGCCAGCAGCCGCTATGAGACCACTGAAGCTTTCTTT	CASSRYETTEAFF
TRBV10-2	TRBJ2-7	-	TRBD1	TGCGCCAGTGACACAGGGGCCTACGAGCAGTACTTC	CASDTGAYEQYF
TRBV12-3/TRBV12-4	TRBJ1-6	-	-	TGTGCCAGCAGTTTGGGGCCGCCGAGCTCCTATAATTCACCCCTCCACTTT	CASSLGPPSSYNSPLHF